The 18 T cell receptor beta chains given below trace back to one sample, sequenced in a study of CD4 T cells in relation to SARS-CoV-2 and coronaviruses. Profiled with immunoSEQ multiplex PCR; TCRdb holds only in-frame clones, not every one. The sample comprises 15,000 or so clones, around three quarters of which are singletons, and roughly 11% rests with the top ten. Their target antigens are unknown. The unexposed donors gave CD4+ T cells in about 2010-2019, prior to COVID-19. Isolation of CD4+ T cells took place after around eleven days in culture. What was sequenced was CD4+ T cells from PBMCs, cultured in vitro. These receptors were collected from a human donor in good health.

This chain joins TRBV12-3 or TRBV12-4 and TRBJ1-1; no clear D. The V end was cut by 6 bases, the J end by 2 bases, with 4 bases between. The CDR3 loop spans 11 amino acids. This CDR3 is CASRLNTEAFF. The CDR3 DNA reads as TGTGCCAGCAGATTAAACACTGAAGCTTTCTTT.

This chain joins TRBV6-5 and TRBJ1-3; no clear D gene. V shed 2 bases and J shed 2 bases, with 10 bases lying between them. The CDR3 has 15 amino acids. Germline CDR1 and CDR2: MNHEY and SVGAGI. This CDR3 is CASSYAPGTGNTIYF. CDR3 DNA sequence: TGTGCCAGCAGTTACGCCCCCGGTACTGGAAACACCATATATTTT.

The rearrangement links TRBV4-3 to TRBJ1-1; perhaps TRBD1 as D (6 bases). This CDR3 contains 17 residues. Looked up from germline, CDR1 is LGHNA and CDR2 is YSLEER. Deletions cut 1 base from V and 4 bases from J, with 19 bases between. The CDR3 bases are TGCGCCAGCAGCCAAGTATGGGCCGGGAGGGGGGTCACTGAAGCTTTCTTT. This translates into CASSQVWAGRGVTEAFF.

This clone was counted a few times. The V gene is TRBV6-2 or TRBV6-3, the J gene TRBJ2-7; no reliable D call. V gave up 0 bases and J gave up 8 bases, with 11 bases separating them. Germline CDR1 MNHEY, CDR2 SVGEGT. The CDR3 runs to 13 residues. DNA of the CDR3: TGTGCCAGCAGTTACTCCGGGCAAGGGCAGCAGTACTTC. Translating gives CASSYSGQGQQYF.

The chain recombines TRBV18 with TRBJ2-3; TRBD2 matches at 7 bases. This CDR3 comprises 15 residues. Germline V lookup: CDR1 KGHSH, CDR2 LQKENI. V trimming: 0 bases; J trimming: 0 bases; junction bases outside the gene matches: 0. As DNA, the CDR3 is TGTGCCAGCTCACCACCAGCGGGAAGCACAGATACGCAGTATTTT. Translation gives CASSPPAGSTDTQYF.

This clone occurred once. The chain links TRBV11-2 to TRBJ1-2; no reliable D call. Deletions cut 4 bases from V and 4 bases from J, with 10 bases between. Germline V gene lookup returns CDR1 SGHAT and CDR2 FQNNGV. The CDR3 spans 13 residues. CDR3 loop: CASSSRRFYGYTF. The CDR3 DNA is TGTGCCAGCAGCTCAAGGCGGTTCTATGGCTACACCTTC.

This clone was seen a few times. The gene calls are TRBV28 and TRBJ2-7; D possibly corresponds to TRBD2 (5 bases). V lost 5 bases to trimming and J lost 1 base, with 9 bases between them. Germline V lookup: CDR1 MDHEN, CDR2 SYDVKM. The CDR3 sequence is 13 residues long. Here the CDR3 reads CASSDYRSYEQYF. As DNA, the CDR3 is TGTGCCAGCAGTGACTACCGGTCCTACGAGCAGTACTTC.

This chain joins TRBV6-2 or TRBV6-3 and TRBJ1-6; TRBD1 matches at 9 bases. Per germline, CDR1 MNHEY and CDR2 SVGEGT. V gave up 4 bases and J gave up 7 bases; unmatched junction bases: 5. The CDR3 totals 15 residues. DNA for the CDR3: TGTGCCAGCAGTTTGGTGGGACAGGGAAATTCACCCCTCCACTTT. Translated: CASSLVGQGNSPLHF.

V and J are TRBV4-3 and TRBJ2-3; D unclear. Germline loops: CDR1 LGHNA, CDR2 YSLEER. V lost 0 bases and J 1 base, leaving 11 bases between the germline ends. The length of the CDR3 is 16 residues. This CDR3 reads CASSQDIEDGTDTQYF. The CDR3 nucleotides are TGCGCCAGCAGCCAAGATATAGAGGATGGCACAGATACGCAGTATTTT.

The CDR3 sequence is CASSQVGTTNYGYTF. The CDR3 DNA sequence: TGCGCCAGCAGCCAAGTAGGTACTACTAACTATGGCTACACCTTC. The V and J genes are TRBV4-1 and TRBJ1-2; D is uncertain. The CDR3 spans 15 residues. Germline V gene lookup returns CDR1 MGHRA and CDR2 YSYEKL. Trimming took 1 base from V and 0 from J, leaving 9 bases between them.

J is TRBJ1-4 and V is TRBV5-1; D might be TRBD1 (5 bases). The CDR3 has 15 residues. Trimming shortened V by 0 bases and J by 3 bases, and 9 bases separated the two germline ends. Looked up from germline, CDR1 is SGHRS and CDR2 is YFSETQ. The CDR3 nucleotides are TGCGCCAGCAGCTTGGTCCAGGGCGCTAATGAAAAACTGTTTTTT. This translates into CASSLVQGANEKLFF.

V usage is TRBV11-2 and J usage is TRBJ2-2, with D hard to call. Looked up from germline, CDR1 is SGHAT and CDR2 is FQNNGV. Between the trimmed V and J ends, which lost 4 bases and 2 bases, there was a span of 8 bases. CDR3 length: 14 residues. The CDR3, as DNA: TGTGCCAGCAGCTCCAAATACAACACCGGGGAGCTGTTTTTT. This gives the protein CASSSKYNTGELFF.

This clone turned up a few times. The chain uses TRBV3-1 (or the pseudogene TRBV3-2) and TRBJ2-2; 8 nucleotides align to TRBD1. CDR3 size: 16 residues. V gave up 2 bases and J gave up 6 bases; unmatched junction bases: 8. Germline CDR1 LGHDT, CDR2 YNNKEL (reference sequence). The CDR3 loop is CASSQNSGGVSGELFF. The DNA of the CDR3 is TGTGCCAGCAGCCAAAATTCAGGGGGCGTATCCGGGGAGCTGTTTTTT.

The chain couples TRBV5-8 to TRBJ2-1; D perhaps matches TRBD2 (6 bases). CDR3 length equals 15 residues. V was trimmed by 4 bases and J by 2 bases, leaving 13 bases between them. Germline CDR1 reads SGHTS; CDR2 reads YDEGEE. Written as DNA, the CDR3 is TGTGCCAGCAGCAGTGGGGGGATCCCCTACAATGAGCAGTTCTTC. Its protein is CASSSGGIPYNEQFF.

The chain links TRBV7-8 to TRBJ1-4, with D maybe TRBD1 (6 bases). Trimming shortened V by 5 bases and J by 3 bases, and 13 bases separated the two germline ends. Per the germline V gene, CDR1 is SGHVS and CDR2 is FQNEAQ. The CDR3 runs 15 residues. CDR3 nucleotide sequence: TGTGCCAGCAGCCCCCGACAGGCCGCTAATGAAAAACTGTTTTTT. Translated, it gives CASSPRQAANEKLFF.

The chain links TRBV14 to TRBJ2-1, with D possibly being TRBD2 (6 bases). V was pared by 2 bases and J by 8 bases, with 16 bases between. The germline V gene has CDR1 SGHDN and CDR2 FVKESK. The CDR3 length is 15 residues. CDR3 amino acids: CASSQIAEWPHEQFF. The DNA for the CDR3 is TGTGCCAGCAGCCAAATAGCGGAGTGGCCCCATGAGCAGTTCTTC.

This clone came up once. V and J are TRBV7-2 and TRBJ1-4, with 7 bases fitting TRBD1. With V trimmed by 6 bases and J by 5 bases, 6 bases remained unmatched. There are 14 residues in the CDR3. Germline V lookup: CDR1 SGHTA, CDR2 FQGNSA. The CDR3 protein is CASRAPGQNEKLFF. As DNA, the CDR3 is TGTGCCAGCAGAGCTCCGGGACAGAATGAAAAACTGTTTTTT.

The gene calls are TRBV9 and TRBJ2-7; D is unresolved. With 0 bases removed from V and 2 bases from J, the gap between germline ends came to 12 bases. Germline assignment: CDR1 SGDLS and CDR2 YYNGEE. CDR3 length equals 15 residues. The CDR3 sequence: CASSVGGSITYEQYF. CDR3 in DNA: TGTGCCAGCAGCGTAGGGGGTAGCATCACCTACGAGCAGTACTTC.